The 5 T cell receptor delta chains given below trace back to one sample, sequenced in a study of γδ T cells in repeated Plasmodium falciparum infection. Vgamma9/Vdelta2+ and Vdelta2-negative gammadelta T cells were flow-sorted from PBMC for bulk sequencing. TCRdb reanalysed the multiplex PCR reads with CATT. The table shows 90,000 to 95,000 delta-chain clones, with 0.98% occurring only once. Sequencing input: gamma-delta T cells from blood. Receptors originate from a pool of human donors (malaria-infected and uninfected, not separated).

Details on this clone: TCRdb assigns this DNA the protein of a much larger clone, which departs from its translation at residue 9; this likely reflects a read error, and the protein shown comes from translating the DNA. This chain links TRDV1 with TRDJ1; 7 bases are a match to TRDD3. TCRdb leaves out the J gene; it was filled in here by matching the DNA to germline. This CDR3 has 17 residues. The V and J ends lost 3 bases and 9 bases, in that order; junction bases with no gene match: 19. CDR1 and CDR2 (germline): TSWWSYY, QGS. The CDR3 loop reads CALGDHSCSWGVRQLIF. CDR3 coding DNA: TGTGCTCTTGGGGATCATTCTTGTTCCTGGGGGGTCCGGCAACTCATCTTT.

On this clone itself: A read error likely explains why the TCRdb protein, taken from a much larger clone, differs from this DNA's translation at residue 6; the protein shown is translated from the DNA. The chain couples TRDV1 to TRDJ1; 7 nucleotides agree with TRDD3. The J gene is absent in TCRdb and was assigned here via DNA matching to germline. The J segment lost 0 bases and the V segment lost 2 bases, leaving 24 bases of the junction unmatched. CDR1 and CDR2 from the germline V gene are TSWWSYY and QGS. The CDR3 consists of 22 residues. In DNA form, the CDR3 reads TGTGCTCTTGGGGAATTCGGGCTCGAACGATGGATACGCGAACGATACACCGATAAACTCATCTTT. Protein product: CALGEFGLERWIRERYTDKLIF.

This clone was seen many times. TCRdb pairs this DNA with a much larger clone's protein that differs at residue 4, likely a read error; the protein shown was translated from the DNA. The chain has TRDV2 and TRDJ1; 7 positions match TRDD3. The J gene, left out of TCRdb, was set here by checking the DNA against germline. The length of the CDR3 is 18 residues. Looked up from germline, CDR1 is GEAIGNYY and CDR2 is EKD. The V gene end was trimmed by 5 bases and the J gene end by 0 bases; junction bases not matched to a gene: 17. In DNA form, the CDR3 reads TGTGCCTGTGCGTGTATCTCCTGGGGGCCCCCTCACACCGATAAACTCATCTTT. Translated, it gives CACACISWGPPHTDKLIF.

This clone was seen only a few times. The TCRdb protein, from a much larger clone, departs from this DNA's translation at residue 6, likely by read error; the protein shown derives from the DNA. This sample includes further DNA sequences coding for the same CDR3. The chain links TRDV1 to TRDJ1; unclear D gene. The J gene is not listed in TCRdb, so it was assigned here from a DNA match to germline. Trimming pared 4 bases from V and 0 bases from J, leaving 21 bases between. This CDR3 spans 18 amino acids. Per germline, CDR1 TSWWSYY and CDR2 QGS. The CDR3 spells CALGGRPPIRHYTDKLIF. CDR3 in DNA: TGTGCTCTTGGGGGCAGGCCTCCGATTAGGCACTACACCGATAAACTCATCTTT.

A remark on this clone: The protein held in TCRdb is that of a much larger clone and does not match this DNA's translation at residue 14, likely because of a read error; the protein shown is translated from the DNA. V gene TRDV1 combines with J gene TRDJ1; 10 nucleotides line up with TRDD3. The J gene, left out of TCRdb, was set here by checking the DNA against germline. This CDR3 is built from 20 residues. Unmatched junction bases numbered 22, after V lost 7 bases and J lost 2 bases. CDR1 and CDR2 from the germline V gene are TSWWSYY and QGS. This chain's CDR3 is CALVPSSNGDWGIRTDKLIF. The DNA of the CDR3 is TGTGCTCTTGTCCCCTCTTCCAACGGCGACTGGGGGATCCGGACCGATAAACTCATCTTT.